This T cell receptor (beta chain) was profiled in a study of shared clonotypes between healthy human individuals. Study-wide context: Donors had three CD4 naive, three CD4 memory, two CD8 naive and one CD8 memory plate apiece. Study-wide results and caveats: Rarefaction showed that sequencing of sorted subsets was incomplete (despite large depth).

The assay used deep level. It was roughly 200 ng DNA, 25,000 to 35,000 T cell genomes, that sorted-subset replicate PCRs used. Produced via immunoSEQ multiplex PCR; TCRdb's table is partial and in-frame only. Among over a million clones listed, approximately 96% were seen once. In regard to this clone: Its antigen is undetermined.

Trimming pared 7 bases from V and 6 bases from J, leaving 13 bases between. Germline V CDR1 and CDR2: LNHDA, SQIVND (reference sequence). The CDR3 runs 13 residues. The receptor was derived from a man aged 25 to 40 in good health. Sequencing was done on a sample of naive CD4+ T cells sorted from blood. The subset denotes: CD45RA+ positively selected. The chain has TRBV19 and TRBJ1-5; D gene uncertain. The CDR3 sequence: CASTGVQSQPQHF. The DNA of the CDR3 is TGTGCCAGTACCGGGGTACAGAGTCAGCCCCAGCATTTT. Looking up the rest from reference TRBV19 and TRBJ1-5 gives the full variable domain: DGGITQSPKYLFRKEGQNVTLSCEQNLNHDAMYWYRQDPGQGLRLIYYSQIVNDFQKGDIAEGYSVSREKKESFPLTVTSAQKNPTAFYLCASTGVQSQPQHFGDGTRLSIL.